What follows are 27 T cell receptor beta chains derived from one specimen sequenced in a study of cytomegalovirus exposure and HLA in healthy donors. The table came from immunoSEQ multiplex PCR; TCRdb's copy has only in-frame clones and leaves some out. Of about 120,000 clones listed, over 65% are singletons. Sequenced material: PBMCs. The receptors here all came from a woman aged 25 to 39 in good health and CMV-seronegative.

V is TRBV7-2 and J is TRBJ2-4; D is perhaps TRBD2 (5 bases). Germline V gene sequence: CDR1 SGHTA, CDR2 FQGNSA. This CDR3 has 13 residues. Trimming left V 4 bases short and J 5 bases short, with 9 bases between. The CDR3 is CASSYLGENIQYF. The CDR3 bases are TGTGCCAGCAGCTACCTGGGAGAAAACATTCAGTACTTC.

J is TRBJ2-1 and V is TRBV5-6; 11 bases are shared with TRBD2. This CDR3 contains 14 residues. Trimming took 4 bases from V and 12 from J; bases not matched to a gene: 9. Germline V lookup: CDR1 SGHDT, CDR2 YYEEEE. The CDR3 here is CASSRNPSGGLQFF. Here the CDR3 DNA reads TGTGCCAGCAGCCGGAACCCTAGCGGGGGGTTGCAGTTCTTC.

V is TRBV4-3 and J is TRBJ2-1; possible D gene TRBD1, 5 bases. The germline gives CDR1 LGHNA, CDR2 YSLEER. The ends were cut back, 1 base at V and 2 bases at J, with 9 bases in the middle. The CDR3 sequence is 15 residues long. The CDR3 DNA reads TGCGCCAGCAGCCAAGGGCAGGGTGCCTACAATGAGCAGTTCTTC. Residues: CASSQGQGAYNEQFF.

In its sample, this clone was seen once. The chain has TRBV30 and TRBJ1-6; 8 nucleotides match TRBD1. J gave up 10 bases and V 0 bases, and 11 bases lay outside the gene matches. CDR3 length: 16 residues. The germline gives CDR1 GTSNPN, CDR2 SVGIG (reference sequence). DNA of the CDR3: TGTGCCTGGAGTGTGGGTGGGACCAACAGGGGGTCACCCCTCCACTTT. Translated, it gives CAWSVGGTNRGSPLHF.

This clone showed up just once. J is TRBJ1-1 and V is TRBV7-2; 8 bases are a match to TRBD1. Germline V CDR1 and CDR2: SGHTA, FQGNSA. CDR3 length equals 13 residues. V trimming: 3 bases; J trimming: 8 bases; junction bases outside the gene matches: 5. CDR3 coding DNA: TGTGCCAGCAGCTTGACCCGGGACAGGGAAGCTTTCTTT. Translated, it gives CASSLTRDREAFF.

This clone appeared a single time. For the CDR3, the DNA is TGTGCCATCAGTGAGCCCCAGGGTTGGAGCTATGGCTACACCTTC. It specifies CAISEPQGWSYGYTF. V usage is TRBV10-3 and J usage is TRBJ1-2; D perhaps matches TRBD1 (5 bases). This CDR3 is 15 amino acids long. Trimming cost V 2 bases and J 4 bases, with 14 bases left between them. From germline, CDR1 is ENHRY and CDR2 SYGVKD.

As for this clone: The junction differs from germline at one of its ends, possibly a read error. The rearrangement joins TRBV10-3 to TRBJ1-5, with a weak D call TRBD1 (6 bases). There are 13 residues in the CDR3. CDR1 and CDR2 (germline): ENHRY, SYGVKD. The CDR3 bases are TGTGCCATCAATGAGGGGGGAGGTCAGCCCCAGCATTTT. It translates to CAINEGGGQPQHF.

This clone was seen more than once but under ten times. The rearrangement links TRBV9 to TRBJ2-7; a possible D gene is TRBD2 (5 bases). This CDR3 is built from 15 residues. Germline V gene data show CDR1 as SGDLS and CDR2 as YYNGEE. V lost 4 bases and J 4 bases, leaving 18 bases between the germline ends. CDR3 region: CASSLSGWPGYEQYF. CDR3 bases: TGTGCCAGCAGCCTTTCGGGGTGGCCGGGGTACGAGCAGTACTTC.

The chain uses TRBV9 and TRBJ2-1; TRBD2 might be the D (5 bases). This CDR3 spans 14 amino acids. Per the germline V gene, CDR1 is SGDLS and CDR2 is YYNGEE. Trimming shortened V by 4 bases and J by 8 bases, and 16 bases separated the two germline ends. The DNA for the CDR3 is TGTGCCAGCAGCAGCCTAGCATCCCTAGATGAGCAGTTCTTC. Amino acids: CASSSLASLDEQFF.

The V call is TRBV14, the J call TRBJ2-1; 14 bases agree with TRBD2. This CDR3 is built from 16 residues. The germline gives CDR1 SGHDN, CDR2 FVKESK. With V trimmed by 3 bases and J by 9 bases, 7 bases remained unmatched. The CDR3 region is CASSHRLAGGPSEQFF. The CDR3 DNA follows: TGTGCCAGCAGCCACAGACTAGCGGGGGGGCCGAGTGAGCAGTTCTTC.

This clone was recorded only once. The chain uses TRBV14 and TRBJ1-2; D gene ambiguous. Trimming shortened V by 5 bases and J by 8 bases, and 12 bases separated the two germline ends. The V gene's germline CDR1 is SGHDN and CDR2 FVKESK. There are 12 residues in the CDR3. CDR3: CASSASVGGYTF. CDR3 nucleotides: TGTGCCAGCAGCGCAAGCGTTGGGGGCTACACCTTC. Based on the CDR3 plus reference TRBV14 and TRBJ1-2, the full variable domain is EAGVTQFPSHSVIEKGQTVTLRCDPISGHDNLYWYRRVMGKEIKFLLHFVKESKQDESGMPNNRFLAERTGGTYSTLKVQPAELEDSGVYFCASSASVGGYTFGSGTRLTVV.

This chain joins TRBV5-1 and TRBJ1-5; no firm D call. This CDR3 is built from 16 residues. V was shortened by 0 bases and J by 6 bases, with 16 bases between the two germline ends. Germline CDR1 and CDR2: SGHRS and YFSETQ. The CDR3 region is CASSLVEMSGIQPQHF. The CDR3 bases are TGCGCCAGCAGCTTGGTAGAGATGAGCGGCATTCAGCCCCAGCATTTT.

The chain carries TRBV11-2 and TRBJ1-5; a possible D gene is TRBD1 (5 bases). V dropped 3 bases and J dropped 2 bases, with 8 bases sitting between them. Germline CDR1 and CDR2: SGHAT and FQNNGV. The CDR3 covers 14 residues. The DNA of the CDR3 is TGTGCCAGCAGCTTGGCGACAGGCAATCAGCCCCAGCATTTT. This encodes CASSLATGNQPQHF.

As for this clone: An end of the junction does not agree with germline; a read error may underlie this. DNA for the CDR3: TGTGCCAGCATTTACGGACAGATGAACACTGAAGCTTTCTTT. Protein sequence: CASIYGQMNTEAFF. The gene calls are TRBV6-5 and TRBJ1-1, with D possibly TRBD1 on 6 matching bases. The CDR3 has 14 amino acids. Germline V CDR1 and CDR2: MNHEY, SVGAGI.

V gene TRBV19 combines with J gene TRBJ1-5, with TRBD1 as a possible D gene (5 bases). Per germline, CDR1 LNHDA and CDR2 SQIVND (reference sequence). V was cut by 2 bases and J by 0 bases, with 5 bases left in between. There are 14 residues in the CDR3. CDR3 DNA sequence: TGTGCCAGTAGTATAACAGGTAGCAATCAGCCCCAGCATTTT. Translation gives CASSITGSNQPQHF.

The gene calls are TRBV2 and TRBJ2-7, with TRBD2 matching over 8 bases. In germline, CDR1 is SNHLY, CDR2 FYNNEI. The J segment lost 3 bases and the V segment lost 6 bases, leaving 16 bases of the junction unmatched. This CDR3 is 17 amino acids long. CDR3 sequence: CASSGDPGGPLDYEQYF. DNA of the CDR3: TGTGCCAGCAGCGGGGACCCGGGGGGGCCATTAGACTACGAGCAGTACTTC.

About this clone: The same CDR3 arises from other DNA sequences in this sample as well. CDR3 nucleotides: TGTGCCAGCAGCTTAGACAGGGGACCTTCACCCCTCCACTTT. Its protein product is CASSLDRGPSPLHF. The chain uses TRBV7-2 and TRBJ1-6; 7 positions agree with TRBD1. The CDR3 sequence is 14 residues long. The J segment lost 9 bases and the V segment lost 1 base, leaving 3 bases of the junction unmatched. Germline V gene data show CDR1 as SGHTA and CDR2 as FQGNSA.

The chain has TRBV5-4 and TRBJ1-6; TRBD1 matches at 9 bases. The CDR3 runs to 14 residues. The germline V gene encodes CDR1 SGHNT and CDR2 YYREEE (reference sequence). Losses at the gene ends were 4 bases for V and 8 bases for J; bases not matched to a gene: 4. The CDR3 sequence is CASSKDRGYSPLHF. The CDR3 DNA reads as TGTGCCAGCAGCAAGGACAGGGGTTATTCACCCCTCCACTTT.

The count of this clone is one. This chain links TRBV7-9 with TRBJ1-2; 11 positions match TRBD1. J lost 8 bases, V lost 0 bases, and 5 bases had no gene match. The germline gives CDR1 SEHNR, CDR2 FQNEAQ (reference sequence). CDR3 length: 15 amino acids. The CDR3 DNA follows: TGTGCCAGCAGCTTAGCTGGACAGGGGGCGAGAGGCTACACCTTC. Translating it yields CASSLAGQGARGYTF.

CDR3 in DNA: TGTGCCAGCAGCGCCACGACAGGGACTGGGGCCAACGTCCTGACTTTC. Protein sequence: CASSATTGTGANVLTF. This rearrangement joins TRBV9 to TRBJ2-6; 7 nucleotides agree with TRBD1. V shed 3 bases, J shed 2 bases, and the junction held 5 bases outside the gene matches. The CDR3 is 16 amino acids. CDR1 is SGDLS, CDR2 YYNGEE, per germline.

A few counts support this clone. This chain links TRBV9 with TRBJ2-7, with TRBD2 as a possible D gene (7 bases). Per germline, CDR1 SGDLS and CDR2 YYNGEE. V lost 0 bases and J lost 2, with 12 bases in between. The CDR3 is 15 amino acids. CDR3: CASSVGEGVTYEQYF. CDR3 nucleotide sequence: TGTGCCAGCAGCGTAGGGGAGGGGGTCACCTACGAGCAGTACTTC.

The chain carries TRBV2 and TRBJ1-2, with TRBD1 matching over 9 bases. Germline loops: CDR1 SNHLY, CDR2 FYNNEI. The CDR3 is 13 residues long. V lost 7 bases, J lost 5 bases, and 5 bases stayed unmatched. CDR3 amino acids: CASNKDRGYGYTF. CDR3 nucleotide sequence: TGTGCCAGCAACAAGGACAGGGGATATGGCTACACCTTC.

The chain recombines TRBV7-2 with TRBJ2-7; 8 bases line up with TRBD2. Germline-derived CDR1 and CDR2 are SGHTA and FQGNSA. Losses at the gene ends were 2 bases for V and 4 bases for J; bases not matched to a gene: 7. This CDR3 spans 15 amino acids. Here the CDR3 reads CASSLWAGGNYEQYF. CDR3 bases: TGTGCCAGCAGCTTATGGGCGGGGGGCAATTACGAGCAGTACTTC.

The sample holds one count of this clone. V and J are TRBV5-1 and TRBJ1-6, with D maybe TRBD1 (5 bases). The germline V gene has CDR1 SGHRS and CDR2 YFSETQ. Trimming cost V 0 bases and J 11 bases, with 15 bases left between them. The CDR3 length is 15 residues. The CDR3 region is CASSLAGQGRAPLHF. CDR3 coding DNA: TGCGCCAGCAGCTTGGCCGGGCAGGGTAGGGCACCCCTCCACTTT.

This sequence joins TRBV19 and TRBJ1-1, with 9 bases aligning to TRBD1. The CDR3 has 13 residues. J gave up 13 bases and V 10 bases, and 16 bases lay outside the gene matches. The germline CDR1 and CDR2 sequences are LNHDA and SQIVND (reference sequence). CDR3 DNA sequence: TGTGCCATCGCCCCGACAGGGGGGGCGGTCGGTTTCTTT. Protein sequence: CAIAPTGGAVGFF. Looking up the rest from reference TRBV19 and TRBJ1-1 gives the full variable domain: DGGITQSPKYLFRKEGQNVTLSCEQNLNHDAMYWYRQDPGQGLRLIYYSQIVNDFQKGDIAEGYSVSREKKESFPLTVTSAQKNPTAFYLCAIAPTGGAVGFFGQGTRLTVV.

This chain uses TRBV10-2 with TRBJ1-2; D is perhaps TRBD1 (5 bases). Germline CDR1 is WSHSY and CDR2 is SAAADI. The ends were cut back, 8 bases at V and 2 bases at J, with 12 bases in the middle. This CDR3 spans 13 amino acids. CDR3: CASLAGSNYGYTF. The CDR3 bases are TGCGCCAGCTTGGCAGGGTCAAACTATGGCTACACCTTC.

The CDR3 spells CASSRQGATEAFF. The CDR3 DNA reads as TGTGCCAGCAGTCGACAGGGGGCCACTGAAGCTTTCTTT. The V call is TRBV7-2, the J call TRBJ1-1, with 10 positions matching TRBD1. Germline values: CDR1 SGHTA, CDR2 FQGNSA. V shed 6 bases, J shed 4 bases, and the junction held 2 bases outside the gene matches. This CDR3 is 13 amino acids long.